These 26 T cell receptor beta chains were all obtained from the same sample, sequenced in a study of early T cells in non-severe SARS-CoV-2 infection. MiXCR, applied by TCRdb to the 5' RACE reads, yields one record per CDR3 protein. This repertoire shows 57,000 or so distinct CDR3 sequences, around 12% found once; its top ten account for about 1.2%. Sequenced material: whole blood, taken at baseline. These receptors came from an adult who was a healthcare worker with PCR-confirmed SARS-CoV-2 infection or an uninfected control (not recorded which). The donor label of this sample is uncertain.

This clonotype was detected only a few times. CDR3 protein: CASSQTGTEYGYTF. The CDR3, as DNA: TGCGCCAGCAGCCAGACCGGGACGGAGTATGGCTACACCTTC. This rearrangement joins TRBV4-1 to TRBJ1-2, with a possible D match to TRBD1 (5 bases). CDR1 and CDR2 from the germline V gene are MGHRA and YSYEKL. The CDR3 loop spans 14 amino acids. The V and J ends lost 3 bases and 5 bases respectively, with 13 bases between them.

This clonotype came up a few times. The chain recombines TRBV12-3 or TRBV12-4 with TRBJ2-5, with a possible D match to TRBD2 (6 bases). The CDR3 is made up of 17 amino acids. V was cut by 2 bases and J by 0 bases, with 16 bases left in between. CDR3 loop: CASSLSFLRGNQETQYF. The DNA of the CDR3 is TGTGCCAGCAGTTTAAGCTTCCTACGGGGGAACCAAGAGACCCAGTACTTC.

This clonotype was detected ten times or more. The chain combines TRBV6-1 with TRBJ1-1, with D perhaps TRBD1 (6 bases). V was trimmed by 6 bases and J by 5 bases, leaving 13 bases between them. In germline, CDR1 is MNHNS, CDR2 SASEGT. The CDR3 is made up of 13 amino acids. CDR3 sequence: CASRDSGATEAFF. CDR3 DNA: TGTGCCAGCAGGGACTCGGGGGCGACTGAAGCTTTCTTT.

This clonotype was seen a handful of times. The chain recombines TRBV6-1 with TRBJ1-5; D is ambiguous. Germline assignment: CDR1 MNHNS and CDR2 SASEGT. The V end was cut by 7 bases, the J end by 1 base, with 8 bases between. The CDR3 has 13 amino acids. This CDR3 is CASNADSNQPQHF. CDR3 DNA: TGTGCCAGCAACGCGGACAGCAATCAGCCCCAGCATTTT.

There are a few counts of this clonotype. The chain links TRBV7-3 to TRBJ2-3; 11 positions match TRBD2. The germline V gene has CDR1 SGHTA and CDR2 FQGTGA. This CDR3 has 18 residues. Trimming at V came to 5 bases and at J to 5 bases, leaving 15 bases not matched to a gene. The CDR3 nucleotides are TGTGCCAGCAGCCGAAGCCCTAGCGGGGGGCCACCCCAAGATACGCAGTATTTT. Translating it yields CASSRSPSGGPPQDTQYF.

This clonotype was seen only a few times. The rearrangement joins TRBV20-1 to TRBJ2-7; 12 bases match TRBD2. This CDR3 spans 13 amino acids. Germline CDR1 is DFQATT and CDR2 is SNEGSKA (reference sequence). After removal of 2 bases from V and 5 bases from J, the junction contained 1 base not matched to a gene. The DNA for the CDR3 is TGCAGTGCTAGACTAGCGGGGGGGAACGAGCAGTACGTC. Translated: CSARLAGGNEQYV.

The chain links TRBV20-1 to TRBJ1-5, with D uncertain. The CDR3 sequence is 12 residues long. V shed 6 bases and J shed 3 bases, with 9 bases lying between them. Germline V CDR1 and CDR2: DFQATT, SNEGSKA (reference sequence). CDR3 nucleotides: TGCAGTGCCACGGGCGTCAATCAGCCCCAGCATTTT. It codes for CSATGVNQPQHF.

This clonotype was counted only a few times. The chain uses TRBV30 and TRBJ2-3, with D hard to call. Germline V gene lookup returns CDR1 GTSNPN and CDR2 SVGIG (reference sequence). The CDR3 is 13 amino acids. V was cut by 1 base and J by 2 bases, with 7 bases left in between. Here the CDR3 reads CAWSERATDTQYF. CDR3 nucleotide sequence: TGTGCCTGGAGTGAAAGGGCCACAGATACGCAGTATTTT.

The J gene is TRBJ2-3, the V gene TRBV7-7; D might be TRBD2 (6 bases). V lost 5 bases and J 2 bases, leaving 14 bases between the germline ends. Per germline, CDR1 SSHAT and CDR2 FNYEAQ (reference sequence). The CDR3 has 15 residues. CDR3 residues: CASSRHGGVTDTQYF. CDR3 bases: TGTGCCAGCAGCCGCCATGGCGGGGTCACAGATACGCAGTATTTT. Full variable domain (outside the CDR3, taken from reference TRBV7-7 and TRBJ2-3): GAGVSQSPRYKVTKRGQDVTLRCDPISSHATLYWYQQALGQGPEFLTYFNYEAQPDKSGLPSDRFSAERPEGSISTLTIQRTEQRDSAMYRCASSRHGGVTDTQYFGPGTRLTVL.

This clonotype has only a few counts. V usage is TRBV28 and J usage is TRBJ2-7; D is tentatively TRBD1 or TRBD2 (6 bases each). Trimming cost V 7 bases and J 4 bases, with 17 bases left between them. The length of the CDR3 is 14 residues. CDR1 is MDHEN, CDR2 SYDVKM, per germline. The CDR3 DNA follows: TGTGCCAGCAACACAATAAGGGGGGATTACGAGCAGTACGTC. It codes for CASNTIRGDYEQYV.

This clonotype was picked up a small number of times. This rearrangement joins TRBV6-1 to TRBJ2-7; D possibly corresponds to TRBD1 (5 bases). From germline, CDR1 is MNHNS and CDR2 SASEGT. V lost 5 bases and J lost 4, with 15 bases in between. The CDR3 extends over 14 amino acids. Written as DNA, the CDR3 is TGTGCCAGCAGTACCCAGGGAATCCCGTACGAGCAGTACGTC. Translating gives CASSTQGIPYEQYV.

There are a few counts of this clonotype. The chain employs TRBV12-3 or TRBV12-4 and TRBJ2-1; 9 bases align to TRBD2. The V and J ends lost 6 bases and 11 bases, in that order; junction bases with no gene match: 5. The length of the CDR3 is 12 residues. CDR3 loop: CASSLSGGQQFF. The CDR3, as DNA: TGTGCCAGCAGCCTTAGCGGGGGACAGCAGTTCTTC.

V and J are TRBV9 and TRBJ1-4; 8 bases line up with TRBD1. Germline-derived CDR1 and CDR2 are SGDLS and YYNGEE. V shed 4 bases and J 8 bases; nucleotides not matched to a gene: 13. This CDR3 has 16 amino acids. CDR3 in amino acids: CASSTRRQGQEEKLFF. Written as DNA, the CDR3 is TGTGCCAGCAGCACACGAAGACAGGGGCAGGAGGAAAAACTGTTTTTT.

This clonotype was counted between two and nine times. This sequence joins TRBV4-1 and TRBJ2-1; D unresolved. Germline loops: CDR1 MGHRA, CDR2 YSYEKL. This CDR3 spans 18 amino acids. V lost 1 base and J lost 2, with 18 bases in between. CDR3 in amino acids: CASSQGLLQRVAYNEQFF. CDR3 coding DNA: TGCGCCAGCAGCCAAGGGCTCTTGCAAAGGGTTGCCTACAATGAGCAGTTCTTC.

This clonotype was detected ten times or more. V gene TRBV7-3 combines with J gene TRBJ1-3, with unresolved D. Trimming stripped 7 bases from V and 2 bases from J, with 15 bases between. This CDR3 has 15 residues. CDR1 SGHTA and CDR2 FQGTGA come from the germline V gene. The chain's CDR3 is CASNISDGTGNTIYF. DNA of the CDR3: TGTGCCAGCAACATCTCCGACGGAACTGGAAACACCATATATTTT.

V usage is TRBV4-1 and J usage is TRBJ1-1; D is ambiguous. The CDR3 has 13 residues. The V gene's germline CDR1 is MGHRA and CDR2 YSYEKL. With 5 bases removed from V and 1 base from J, the gap between germline ends came to 8 bases. The CDR3 DNA follows: TGCGCCAGCAGCGACGGGAGGAACACTGAAGCTTTCTTT. Residues: CASSDGRNTEAFF.

The rearrangement joins TRBV18 to TRBJ2-1; perhaps TRBD1 as D (6 bases). The V gene's germline CDR1 is KGHSH and CDR2 LQKENI. V lost 3 bases, J lost 9 bases, and 12 bases lay in between. The CDR3 consists of 13 residues. CDR3: CASSPSGAGEQFF. CDR3 in DNA: TGTGCCAGCTCACCTTCAGGGGCGGGTGAGCAGTTCTTC. The full variable domain, with the rest looked up from reference TRBV18 and TRBJ2-1, is NAGVMQNPRHLVRRRGQEARLRCSPMKGHSHVYWYRQLPEEGLKFMVYLQKENIIDESGMPKERFSAEFPKEGPSILRIQQVVRGDSAAYFCASSPSGAGEQFFGPGTRLTVL.

This sequence joins TRBV10-2 and TRBJ2-2; D call uncertain. The CDR3 is 13 residues long. The V end was cut by 7 bases, the J end by 3 bases, with 9 bases between. The germline V gene encodes CDR1 WSHSY and CDR2 SAAADI. The CDR3 loop is CASKDWDTGELFF. CDR3 in DNA: TGCGCCAGCAAGGATTGGGACACCGGGGAGCTGTTTTTT.

This clonotype was found many times. The genes are TRBV4-2 and TRBJ2-2; 8 bases agree with TRBD2. Trimming took 0 bases from V and 6 from J; bases not matched to a gene: 9. Germline assignment: CDR1 LGHNA and CDR2 YNFKEQ. This CDR3 is built from 17 residues. The DNA for the CDR3 is TGTGCCAGCAGCCAAGATCTTTCCGCGGGGGGCGCCGGGGAGCTGTTTTTT. Its protein product is CASSQDLSAGGAGELFF.

This clonotype occurred a few times. This chain links TRBV12-3 or TRBV12-4 with TRBJ1-1; D gene uncertain. Trimming pared 8 bases from V and 0 bases from J, leaving 10 bases between. The CDR3 contains 13 residues. The CDR3 loop is CASGISMNTEAFF. The CDR3 bases are TGTGCCAGCGGAATAAGTATGAACACTGAAGCTTTCTTT.

CDR3 sequence: CASTESSSSTDTQYF. DNA of the CDR3: TGTGCCAGCACTGAATCGTCTAGCAGCACAGATACGCAGTATTTT. The chain has TRBV12-3 or TRBV12-4 and TRBJ2-3; D might be TRBD2 (5 bases). Deletions cut 7 bases from V and 0 bases from J, with 14 bases between. The CDR3 loop spans 15 amino acids.

This clonotype was recorded at least ten times. The rearrangement uses TRBV7-2 and TRBJ2-3; TRBD1 matches at 7 bases. In germline, CDR1 is SGHTA, CDR2 FQGNSA. CDR3 length: 14 residues. After removal of 4 bases from V and 4 bases from J, the junction contained 5 bases not matched to a gene. CDR3 DNA: TGTGCCAGCAGCTCTACCACAGGGGCAGATACGCAGTATTTT. The encoded protein is CASSSTTGADTQYF. Full variable domain (missing parts from reference TRBV7-2 and TRBJ2-3): GAGVSQSPSNKVTEKGKDVELRCDPISGHTALYWYRQSLGQGLEFLIYFQGNSAPDKSGLPSDRFSAERTGGSVSTLTIQRTQQEDSAVYLCASSSTTGADTQYFGPGTRLTVL.

The table lists this clonotype with a few counts. V is TRBV20-1 and J is TRBJ1-1; no reliable D call. V lost 1 base, J lost 11 bases, and 14 bases lay in between. This CDR3 contains 12 residues. CDR1 and CDR2 from the germline V gene are DFQATT and SNEGSKA (reference sequence). In DNA form, the CDR3 reads TGCAGTGCTAGAGTGGGAGGGCGGCGGGCTTTCTTT. It specifies CSARVGGRRAFF.

This clonotype was seen a handful of times. The chain couples TRBV6-5 to TRBJ2-7, with a possible D match to TRBD2 (5 bases). V was pared by 7 bases and J by 3 bases, with 19 bases between. Per the germline V gene, CDR1 is MNHEY and CDR2 is SVGAGI. The CDR3 extends over 15 amino acids. The CDR3 here is CASTLKAQRNYEQYV. CDR3 nucleotide sequence: TGTGCCAGCACCCTCAAAGCCCAGCGGAACTACGAGCAGTACGTC.

The chain carries TRBV6-1 and TRBJ2-2; 7 nucleotides align to TRBD1. The CDR3 sequence is 14 residues long. After removal of 4 bases from V and 6 bases from J, the junction contained 5 bases not matched to a gene. The germline V gene has CDR1 MNHNS and CDR2 SASEGT. CDR3 protein: CASSGKGAAGELFF. Here the CDR3 DNA reads TGTGCCAGCAGTGGAAAGGGGGCTGCCGGGGAGCTGTTTTTT.

In this sample, this clonotype turned up a few times. The chain uses TRBV2 and TRBJ1-2, with TRBD1 matching over 7 bases. The germline V gene encodes CDR1 SNHLY and CDR2 FYNNEI. This CDR3 spans 14 amino acids. J lost 8 bases, V lost 4 bases, and 10 bases had no gene match. Here the CDR3 DNA reads TGTGCCAGCAGTGTGACAGGGAAGGTGCAAGGCTACACCTTC. It is translated as CASSVTGKVQGYTF.